A single sample gave rise to the 15 T cell receptor beta chains below, sequenced in a study of T cell changes during pregnancy in multiple sclerosis. The assay was immunoSEQ multiplex PCR, and TCRdb's table has in-frame clones only and misses some. The top ten clones hold over 1.5% of a sample with roughly 40,000 clones, around 94% of them seen once. The sample was peripheral blood, taken in the third trimester of pregnancy. The source is a female donor with multiple sclerosis, enrolled in a pregnancy study.

In regard to this clone: Compared with germline, one end of the junction differs, possibly owing to a read error. The chain joins TRBV5-1 to TRBJ1-2; 9 positions agree with TRBD1. Germline V gene lookup returns CDR1 SGHRS and CDR2 YFSETQ. This CDR3 contains 14 residues. The chain's CDR3 is CASRLGQGVPGYTF. CDR3 nucleotide sequence: TGCGCCAGCAGGTTGGGACAGGGTGTTCCTGGCTACACCTTC.

The chain couples TRBV28 to TRBJ2-2; no clear D. Trimming removed 6 bases at V and 1 base at J, with 6 bases between. Germline values: CDR1 MDHEN, CDR2 SYDVKM. There are 13 residues in the CDR3. As DNA, the CDR3 is TGTGCCAGCAGCCCAGAGAACACCGGGGAGCTGTTTTTT. It encodes CASSPENTGELFF.

This chain joins TRBV15 and TRBJ2-7; TRBD2 matches 12 bases. The trim removed 0 bases at V and 7 bases at J, leaving 7 bases unmatched. CDR1 LNHNV and CDR2 YYDKDF come from the germline V gene (reference sequence). The CDR3 has 16 residues. CDR3 region: CATSRDRTSGNREQYF. As DNA, the CDR3 is TGTGCCACCAGCAGAGACAGGACTAGCGGGAACCGTGAGCAGTACTTC. Filled out from reference TRBV15 and TRBJ2-7, the complete variable domain reads DAMVIQNPRYQVTQFGKPVTLSCSQTLNHNVMYWYQQKSSQAPKLLFHYYDKDFNNEADTPDNFQSRRPNTSFCFLDIRSPGLGDTAMYLCATSRDRTSGNREQYFGPGTRLTVT.

This clone was seen once. This sequence joins TRBV6-5 and TRBJ2-7; tentative D call: TRBD1 (5 bases). This CDR3 is 15 amino acids long. Germline V gene sequence: CDR1 MNHEY, CDR2 SVGAGI. Trimming took 0 bases from V and 5 from J, leaving 14 bases between them. CDR3 sequence: CASSYSWGAVHEQYF. The DNA for the CDR3 is TGTGCCAGCAGTTACTCGTGGGGCGCCGTCCACGAGCAGTACTTC.

The V call is TRBV27, the J call TRBJ2-1, with 8 bases that match TRBD1. Germline V gene data show CDR1 as MNHEY and CDR2 as SMNVEV (reference sequence). The V gene end was trimmed by 4 bases and the J gene end by 8 bases; junction bases not matched to a gene: 4. CDR3 size: 13 residues. The CDR3 DNA sequence: TGTGCCAGCAGTTGGACAGGGATCGATGAGCAGTTCTTC. Translated, it gives CASSWTGIDEQFF.

By sample share, this clone is medium-sized. The chain carries TRBV7-8 and TRBJ2-3, with no clear D. V lost 2 bases and J lost 6, with 9 bases in between. The CDR3 is made up of 13 amino acids. Germline assignment: CDR1 SGHVS and CDR2 FQNEAQ. CDR3: CASSLLHGDTQYF. CDR3 sequence (DNA): TGTGCCAGCAGCTTACTCCACGGGGATACGCAGTATTTT.

This sequence joins TRBV7-3 and TRBJ1-1; D gene ambiguous. V was cut by 5 bases and J by 3 bases, with 13 bases left in between. The V gene's germline CDR1 is SGHTA and CDR2 FQGTGA. There are 14 residues in the CDR3. The CDR3 sequence: CASSADSGYTEAFF. The CDR3 nucleotides read TGTGCCAGCAGCGCAGACTCGGGGTACACTGAAGCTTTCTTT. The entire variable domain, with the rest obtained from reference TRBV7-3 and TRBJ1-1, is as follows: GAGVSQTPSNKVTEKGKYVELRCDPISGHTALYWYRQSLGQGPEFLIYFQGTGAADDSGLPNDRFFAVRPEGSVSTLKIQRTERGDSAVYLCASSADSGYTEAFFGQGTRLTVV.

The V and J genes are TRBV25-1 and TRBJ1-2, with 7 bases fitting TRBD1. The CDR3 is 12 residues long. Trimming removed 8 bases from V and 8 bases from J; junction bases left unmatched: 8. Germline CDR1 and CDR2: MGHDK and SYGVNS. CDR3: CASRGQPLGYTF. The CDR3 DNA is TGTGCCAGCCGGGGACAGCCCTTGGGCTACACCTTC.

V usage is TRBV13 and J usage is TRBJ1-5; D uncertain. V lost 0 bases and J 7 bases, leaving 7 bases between the germline ends. Per germline, CDR1 PRHDT and CDR2 FYEKMQ (reference sequence). The CDR3 is 13 residues long. The CDR3 DNA reads TGTGCCAGCAGCTTAGGAACGGGGCAGCCCCAGCATTTT. Its translation is CASSLGTGQPQHF. Drawing the rest from reference TRBV13 and TRBJ1-5, the complete variable domain is AAGVIQSPRHLIKEKRETATLKCYPIPRHDTVYWYQQGPGQDPQFLISFYEKMQSDKGSIPDRFSAQQFSDYHSELNMSSLELGDSALYFCASSLGTGQPQHFGDGTRLSIL.

The chain combines TRBV27 with TRBJ1-6; 12 bases are shared with TRBD1. V was clipped by 7 bases and J by 9 bases; unmatched bases: 10. This CDR3 comprises 16 residues. Germline V gene sequence: CDR1 MNHEY, CDR2 SMNVEV (reference sequence). For the CDR3, the DNA is TGTGCCAGCAAGCCGGGACAGGGGGCGATGAGTTCACCCCTCCACTTT. Residues: CASKPGQGAMSSPLHF.

The chain employs TRBV6-6 and TRBJ2-1; TRBD2 is a possible D gene (5 bases). Per the germline V gene, CDR1 is MNHNY and CDR2 is SVGAGI (reference sequence). The V gene lost 7 bases and the J gene lost 5 bases, with 18 bases spanning the gap. CDR3 length: 15 residues. The CDR3 protein is CASIALTTIDNEQFF. The CDR3 DNA follows: TGTGCCAGCATTGCGTTGACTACAATAGACAATGAGCAGTTCTTC.

The chain links TRBV14 to TRBJ2-2; 8 positions match TRBD1. The V and J ends lost 4 bases and 4 bases, in that order; junction bases with no gene match: 11. CDR3 length: 17 amino acids. The germline V gene encodes CDR1 SGHDN and CDR2 FVKESK. The CDR3 nucleotides read TGTGCCAGCAGCCTCTTCGAAGGGACAGGCGGCACCGGGGAGCTGTTTTTT. Protein product: CASSLFEGTGGTGELFF.

The chain employs TRBV7-6 and TRBJ2-7; 8 bases align to TRBD1. The CDR3 length is 13 residues. J was trimmed by 3 bases and V by 6 bases; bases with no gene match: 4. Germline CDR1 SGHVS, CDR2 FNYEAQ. CDR3 nucleotide sequence: TGTGCCAGCAGTATGGACAGGGACTACGAGCAGTACTTC. Amino acid sequence: CASSMDRDYEQYF.

This chain connects TRBV20-1 to TRBJ2-3; D is unresolved. Trimming shortened V by 3 bases and J by 2 bases, and 3 bases separated the two germline ends. CDR1 is DFQATT, CDR2 SNEGSKA, per germline (reference sequence). The CDR3 extends over 11 amino acids. For the CDR3, the DNA is TGCAGTGCTAGCATCACAGATACGCAGTATTTT. Translated, it gives CSASITDTQYF.

The rearrangement links TRBV9 to TRBJ2-7; 12 bases align to TRBD1. From germline, CDR1 is SGDLS and CDR2 YYNGEE. Trimming took 4 bases from V and 5 from J; bases not matched to a gene: 7. This CDR3 is built from 15 residues. This chain's CDR3 is CASSLSGTGGDEQYF. DNA for the CDR3: TGTGCCAGCAGCCTCTCCGGGACAGGGGGCGACGAGCAGTACTTC.